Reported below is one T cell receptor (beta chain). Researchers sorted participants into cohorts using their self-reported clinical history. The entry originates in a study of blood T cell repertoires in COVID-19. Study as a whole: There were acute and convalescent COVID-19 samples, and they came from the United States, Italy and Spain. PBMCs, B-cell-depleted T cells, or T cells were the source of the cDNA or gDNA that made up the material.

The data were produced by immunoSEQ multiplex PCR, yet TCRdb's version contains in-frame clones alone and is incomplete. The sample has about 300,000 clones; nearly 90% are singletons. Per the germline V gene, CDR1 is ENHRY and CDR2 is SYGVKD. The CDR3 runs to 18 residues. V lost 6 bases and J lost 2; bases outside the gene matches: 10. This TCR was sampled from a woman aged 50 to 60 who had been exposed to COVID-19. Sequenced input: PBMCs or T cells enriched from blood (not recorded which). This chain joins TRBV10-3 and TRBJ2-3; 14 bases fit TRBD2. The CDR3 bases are TGTGCCATCAGCGACCCGGGACTAGCGGGGGTCCCCACAGATACGCAGTATTTT. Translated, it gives CAISDPGLAGVPTDTQYF.